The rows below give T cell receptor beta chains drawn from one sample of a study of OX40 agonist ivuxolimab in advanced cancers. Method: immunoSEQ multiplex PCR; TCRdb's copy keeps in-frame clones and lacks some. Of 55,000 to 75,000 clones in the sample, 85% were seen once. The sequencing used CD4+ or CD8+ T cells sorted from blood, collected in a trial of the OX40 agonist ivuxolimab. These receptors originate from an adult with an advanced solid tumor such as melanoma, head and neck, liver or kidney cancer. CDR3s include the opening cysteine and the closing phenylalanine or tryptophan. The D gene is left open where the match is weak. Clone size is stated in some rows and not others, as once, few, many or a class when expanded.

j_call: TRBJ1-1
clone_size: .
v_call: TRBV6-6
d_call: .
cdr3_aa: CASSYSGVAEAFF
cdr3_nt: TGTGCCAGCAGTTACTCAGGGGTAGCTGAAGCTTTCTTT

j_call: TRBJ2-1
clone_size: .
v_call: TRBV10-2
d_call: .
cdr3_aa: CASSFVGTVRGLGYNEQFF
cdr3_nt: TGCGCCAGCAGTTTCGTTGGGACTGTCCGGGGGTTGGGCTACAATGAGCAGTTCTTC

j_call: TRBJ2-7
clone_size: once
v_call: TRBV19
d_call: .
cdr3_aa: CASSPGYGEIYEQYF
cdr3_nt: TGTGCCAGTAGCCCTGGTTACGGCGAAATTTACGAGCAGTACTTC

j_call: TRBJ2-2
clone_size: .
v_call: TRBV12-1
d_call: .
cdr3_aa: CASSLGEGLNTGELFF
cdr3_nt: TGTGCCAGCAGCTTGGGAGAGGGTTTAAACACCGGGGAGCTGTTTTTT

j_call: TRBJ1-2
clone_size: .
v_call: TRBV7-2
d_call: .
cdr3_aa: CASSFFSGATYGYTF
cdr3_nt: TGTGCCAGCAGCTTTTTTTCAGGGGCGACCTATGGCTACACCTTC

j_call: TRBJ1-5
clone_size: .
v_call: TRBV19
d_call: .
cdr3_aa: CASSILQGWGSNQPQHF
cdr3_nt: TGTGCCAGTAGTATTCTACAGGGATGGGGTAGCAATCAGCCCCAGCATTTT

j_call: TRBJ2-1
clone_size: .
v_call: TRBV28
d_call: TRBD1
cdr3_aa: CASSLTGTGVNEQFF
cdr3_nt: TGTGCCAGCAGTTTAACCGGGACAGGGGTTAATGAGCAGTTCTTC

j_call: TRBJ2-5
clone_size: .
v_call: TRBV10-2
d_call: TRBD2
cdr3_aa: CASSGELAGVQETQYF
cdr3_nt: TGCGCCAGCAGTGGCGAACTAGCGGGAGTGCAAGAGACCCAGTACTTC

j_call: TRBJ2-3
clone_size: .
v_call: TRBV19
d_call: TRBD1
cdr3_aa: CASAPGTGRDTQYF
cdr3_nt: TGTGCCAGCGCCCCCGGGACAGGGAGAGATACGCAGTATTTT

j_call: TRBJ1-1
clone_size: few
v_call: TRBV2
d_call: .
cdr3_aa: CASRVTRNTEAFF
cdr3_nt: TGTGCCAGCAGGGTGACAAGGAACACTGAAGCTTTCTTT

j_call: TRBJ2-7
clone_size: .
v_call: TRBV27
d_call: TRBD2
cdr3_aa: CASRTTGTRAYEQYF
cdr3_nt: TGTGCCAGCAGGACTACCGGGACTAGGGCCTACGAGCAGTACTTC

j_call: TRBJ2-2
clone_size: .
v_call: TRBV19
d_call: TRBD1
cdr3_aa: CASIQGQGAYTGELFF
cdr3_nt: TGTGCCAGTATCCAGGGACAGGGGGCTTACACCGGGGAGCTGTTTTTT

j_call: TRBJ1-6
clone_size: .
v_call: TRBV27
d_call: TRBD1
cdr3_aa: CASSFGTAVNSPLHF
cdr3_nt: TGTGCCAGCAGTTTCGGGACAGCAGTTAATTCACCCCTCCACTTT

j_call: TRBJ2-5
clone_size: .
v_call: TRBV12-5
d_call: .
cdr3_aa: CASGPGLGETQYF
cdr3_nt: TGTGCTAGTGGTCCCGGCTTAGGAGAGACCCAGTACTTC

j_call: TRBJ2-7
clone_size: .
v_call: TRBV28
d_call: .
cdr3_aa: CASSRTEQYF
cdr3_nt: TGTGCCAGCAGCCGTACAGAGCAGTACTTC

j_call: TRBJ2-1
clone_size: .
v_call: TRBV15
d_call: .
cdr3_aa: CATSRVSGDSYNEQFF
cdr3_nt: TGTGCCACCAGCAGAGTCTCGGGGGATTCCTACAATGAGCAGTTCTTC

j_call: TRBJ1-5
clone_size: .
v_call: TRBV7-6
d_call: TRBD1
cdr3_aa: CASSRWTGEVQPQHF
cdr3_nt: TGTGCCAGCAGCCGGTGGACAGGGGAAGTTCAGCCCCAGCATTTT

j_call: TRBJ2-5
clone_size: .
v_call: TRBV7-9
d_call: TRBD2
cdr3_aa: CASSWTSGSVEETQYF
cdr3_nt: TGTGCCAGCAGCTGGACTAGCGGGAGTGTCGAGGAGACCCAGTACTTC

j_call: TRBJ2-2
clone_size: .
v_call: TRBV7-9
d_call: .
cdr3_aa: CASSLATLAGGGELFF
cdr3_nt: TGTGCCAGCAGCTTAGCGACACTAGCTGGGGGCGGGGAGCTGTTTTTT

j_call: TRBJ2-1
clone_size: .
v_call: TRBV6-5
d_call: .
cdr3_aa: CASSKDRSSYNEQFF
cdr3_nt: TGTGCCAGCAGTAAGGACAGAAGCTCCTACAATGAGCAGTTCTTC